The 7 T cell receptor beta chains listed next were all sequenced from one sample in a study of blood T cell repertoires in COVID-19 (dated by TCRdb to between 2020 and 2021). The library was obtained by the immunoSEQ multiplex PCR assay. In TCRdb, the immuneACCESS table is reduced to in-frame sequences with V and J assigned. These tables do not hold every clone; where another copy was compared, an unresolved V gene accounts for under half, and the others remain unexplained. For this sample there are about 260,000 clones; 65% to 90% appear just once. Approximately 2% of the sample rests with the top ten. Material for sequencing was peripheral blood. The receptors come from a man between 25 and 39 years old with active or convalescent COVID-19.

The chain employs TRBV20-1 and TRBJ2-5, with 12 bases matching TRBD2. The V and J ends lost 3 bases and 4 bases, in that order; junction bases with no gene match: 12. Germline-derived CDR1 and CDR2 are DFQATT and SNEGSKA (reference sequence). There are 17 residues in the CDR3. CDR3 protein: CSASEGLAGGPRETQYF. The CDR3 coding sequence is TGCAGTGCTAGTGAAGGCCTAGCGGGGGGGCCGAGAGAGACCCAGTACTTC.

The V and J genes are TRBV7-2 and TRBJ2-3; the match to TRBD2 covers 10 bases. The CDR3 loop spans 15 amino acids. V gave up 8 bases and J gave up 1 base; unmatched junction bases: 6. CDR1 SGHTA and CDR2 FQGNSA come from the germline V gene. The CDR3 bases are TGTGCCAGCCCGGGAGCGGGGGGGGGCACAGATACGCAGTATTTT. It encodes CASPGAGGGTDTQYF.

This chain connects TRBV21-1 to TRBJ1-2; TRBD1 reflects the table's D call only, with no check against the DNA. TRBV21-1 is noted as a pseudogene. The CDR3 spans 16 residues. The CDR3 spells CARGGGQVLLNYGYTF. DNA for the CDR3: TGTGCCAGGGGGGGAGGACAGGTTCTCCTTAACTATGGCTACACCTTC.

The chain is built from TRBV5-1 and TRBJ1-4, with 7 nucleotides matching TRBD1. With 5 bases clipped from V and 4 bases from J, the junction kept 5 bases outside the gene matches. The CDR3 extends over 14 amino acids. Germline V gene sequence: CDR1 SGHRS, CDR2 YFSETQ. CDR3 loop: CASRNRDSNEKLFF. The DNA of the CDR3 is TGCGCCAGCAGGAACCGGGACAGTAATGAAAAACTGTTTTTT. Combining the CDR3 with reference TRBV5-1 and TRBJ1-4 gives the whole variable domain KAGVTQTPRYLIKTRGQQVTLSCSPISGHRSVSWYQQTPGQGLQFLFEYFSETQRNKGNFPGRFSGRQFSNSRSEMNVSTLELGDSALYLCASRNRDSNEKLFFGSGTQLSVL.

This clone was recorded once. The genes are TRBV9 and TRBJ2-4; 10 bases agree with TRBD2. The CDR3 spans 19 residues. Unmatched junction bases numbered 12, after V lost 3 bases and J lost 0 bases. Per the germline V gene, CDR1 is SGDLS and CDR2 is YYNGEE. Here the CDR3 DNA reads TGTGCCAGCAGCGGAACACTAGCGGGACCATCGGGAGCCAAAAACATTCAGTACTTC. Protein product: CASSGTLAGPSGAKNIQYF.

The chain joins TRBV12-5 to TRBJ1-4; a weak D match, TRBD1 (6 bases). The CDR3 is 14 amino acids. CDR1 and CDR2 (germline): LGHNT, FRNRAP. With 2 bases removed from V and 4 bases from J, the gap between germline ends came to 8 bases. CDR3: CASGLRQVNEKLFF. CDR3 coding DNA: TGTGCTAGTGGTTTGAGACAGGTTAATGAAAAACTGTTTTTT.

CDR3 bases: TGTGCCAGCAGCTTAGCGTGGGAGGCGGGCGGGGGAGGCTACACCTTC. Protein product: CASSLAWEAGGGGYTF. J is TRBJ1-2 and V is TRBV7-2; TRBD1 might be the D (5 bases). V lost 0 bases and J lost 8, with 19 bases in between. The CDR3 is 16 residues long. Germline CDR1 reads SGHTA; CDR2 reads FQGNSA.